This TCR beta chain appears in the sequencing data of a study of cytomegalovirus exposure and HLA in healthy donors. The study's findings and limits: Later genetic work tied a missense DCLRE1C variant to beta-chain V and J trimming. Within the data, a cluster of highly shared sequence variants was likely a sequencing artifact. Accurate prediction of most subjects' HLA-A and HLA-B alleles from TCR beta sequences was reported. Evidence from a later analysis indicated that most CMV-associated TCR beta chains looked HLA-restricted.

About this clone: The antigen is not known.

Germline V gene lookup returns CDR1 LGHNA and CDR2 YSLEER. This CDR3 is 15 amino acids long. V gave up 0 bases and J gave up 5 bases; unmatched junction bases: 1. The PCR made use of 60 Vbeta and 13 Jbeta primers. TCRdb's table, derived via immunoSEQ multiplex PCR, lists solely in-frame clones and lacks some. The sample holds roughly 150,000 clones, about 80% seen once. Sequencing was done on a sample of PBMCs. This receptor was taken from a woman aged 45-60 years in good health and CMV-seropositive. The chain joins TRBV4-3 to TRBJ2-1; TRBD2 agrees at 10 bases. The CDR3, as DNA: TGCGCCAGCAGCCAAGAGACTAGCGGGCACAATGAGCAGTTCTTC. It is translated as CASSQETSGHNEQFF.